The 10 T cell receptor beta chains in this list originate from one sample, sequenced in a study of control samples from healthy donors and cancer patients. The table came from immunoSEQ multiplex PCR; TCRdb's copy has only in-frame clones and leaves some out. The table has around 130,000 clones, around 92% seen once. Sequences were obtained from blood. Receptors originate from a man between 50 and 59 years old in good health.

The chain uses TRBV29-1 and TRBJ1-1; 7 bases align to TRBD1. Germline V gene lookup returns CDR1 SQVTM and CDR2 ANQGSEA. The CDR3 has 16 amino acids. V dropped 4 bases and J dropped 5; count of bases not matched to a gene: 16. CDR3 in amino acids: CSVARGVRRGRTEAFF. CDR3 DNA sequence: TGCAGCGTTGCCCGAGGGGTCCGCAGGGGGAGGACTGAAGCTTTCTTT.

The rearrangement joins TRBV19 to TRBJ1-6, with a possible D match to TRBD1 (5 bases). Looked up from germline, CDR1 is LNHDA and CDR2 is SQIVND (reference sequence). This CDR3 region has 13 residues. Trimming took off 5 bases at V and 6 bases at J, with 8 bases between the two ends. Here the CDR3 DNA reads TGTGCCAGTAGTGCGACAGTTAATTCACCCCTCCACTTT. This gives the protein CASSATVNSPLHF.

V and J are TRBV10-3 and TRBJ1-5, with D unclear. Looked up from germline, CDR1 is ENHRY and CDR2 is SYGVKD. CDR3 length equals 15 residues. V was pared by 0 bases and J by 6 bases, with 12 bases between. The CDR3 loop reads CAISESREAGQPQHF. DNA for the CDR3: TGTGCCATCAGTGAGTCGAGAGAGGCTGGTCAGCCCCAGCATTTT.

The gene calls are TRBV9 and TRBJ2-3, with D perhaps matching TRBD1 or TRBD2 (5 bases each). Germline values: CDR1 SGDLS, CDR2 YYNGEE. V was shortened by 0 bases and J by 2 bases, with 10 bases between the two germline ends. The CDR3 consists of 15 residues. The CDR3 bases are TGTGCCAGCAGCGTAGGGGACGTTTCCACAGATACGCAGTATTTT. It is translated as CASSVGDVSTDTQYF.

V is TRBV19 and J is TRBJ1-1; D is uncertain. Germline CDR1 reads LNHDA; CDR2 reads SQIVND (reference sequence). There are 14 residues in the CDR3. V lost 1 base and J lost 3, with 9 bases in between. CDR3 sequence (DNA): TGTGCCAGTAGTATAGGGGGTAGGCACACTGAAGCTTTCTTT. Residues: CASSIGGRHTEAFF.

The chain has TRBV15 and TRBJ2-7; 9 nucleotides match TRBD1. This CDR3 has 18 amino acids. The V segment lost 0 bases and the J segment 6 bases; nucleotides outside the gene matches: 15. Germline V gene sequence: CDR1 LNHNV, CDR2 YYDKDF (reference sequence). This CDR3 reads CATSRDETAGDRVAEQYF. In DNA, the CDR3 is TGTGCCACCAGCAGAGATGAGACTGCCGGGGACAGGGTTGCCGAGCAGTACTTC.

This sequence joins TRBV7-8 and TRBJ1-2, with D perhaps matching TRBD1 (5 bases). The CDR3 runs 16 residues. Looked up from germline, CDR1 is SGHVS and CDR2 is FQNEAQ. Trimming cost V 5 bases and J 4 bases, with 20 bases left between them. The CDR3: CASSTLTGGASYGYTF. In DNA, the CDR3 is TGTGCCAGCAGCACACTCACGGGAGGGGCCAGCTATGGCTACACCTTC.

Regarding this clone: The identical CDR3 is also encoded by other nucleotide sequences in the sample. The genes are TRBV19 and TRBJ2-7, with D possibly matching TRBD2 (5 bases). Germline loops: CDR1 LNHDA, CDR2 SQIVND (reference sequence). There are 14 residues in the CDR3. V was shortened by 1 base and J by 0 bases, with 7 bases between the two germline ends. CDR3 in DNA: TGTGCCAGTAGTATAGCGGGAAGCTCCTACGAGCAGTACTTC. Encoded protein: CASSIAGSSYEQYF. The full variable domain, with the rest looked up from reference TRBV19 and TRBJ2-7, is DGGITQSPKYLFRKEGQNVTLSCEQNLNHDAMYWYRQDPGQGLRLIYYSQIVNDFQKGDIAEGYSVSREKKESFPLTVTSAQKNPTAFYLCASSIAGSSYEQYFGPGTRLTVT.

V is TRBV23-1 and J is TRBJ1-1, with TRBD1 matching 7 bases. TRBV23-1 counts as an open reading frame of uncertain function. V shed 6 bases, J shed 4 bases, and the junction held 5 bases outside the gene matches. The CDR3 runs to 13 residues. This CDR3 reads CASSLGQITEAFF. The CDR3 DNA sequence: TGCGCCAGCAGCCTGGGACAGATCACTGAAGCTTTCTTT.

The V call is TRBV16, the J call TRBJ2-1; the match to TRBD2 covers 12 bases. The germline V gene encodes CDR1 KGHSY and CDR2 FQNENV. This CDR3 is 15 amino acids long. After removal of 0 bases from V and 10 bases from J, the junction contained 4 bases not matched to a gene. CDR3 loop: CASSQSQTSGGEQFF. DNA for the CDR3: TGTGCCAGCAGCCAATCTCAGACTAGCGGGGGCGAGCAGTTCTTC. Variable domain in full (rest from reference TRBV16 and TRBJ2-1): GEEVAQTPKHLVRGEGQKAKLYCAPIKGHSYVFWYQQVLKNEFKFLISFQNENVFDETGMPKERFSAKCLPNSPCSLEIQATKLEDSAVYFCASSQSQTSGGEQFFGPGTRLTVL.